A few counts support the clone carrying this T cell receptor beta chain. Its antigen is currently unknown. These data come from a study of blood T cells in healthy people across ages. Study information: Template switching captured about one barcoded beta molecule per two T cells.

Study observations and caveats: As naive T cell percentage varied, TCR beta diversity correlated strongly with it.

It was with a sample-barcoded 5' primer and a J-beta primer mix that a second PCR of roughly 7 to 12 cycles was run. Carrying 12 random nucleotides, a template-switch adaptor labeled each individual cDNA molecule. MiXCR was run by TCRdb on the 5' RACE reads, yielding one entry per CDR3 protein. The sample comprises about 970,000 distinct CDR3 sequences, roughly 51% of which are singletons, and 20% to 25% rests with the top ten. This CDR3 region has 17 residues. The V gene end was trimmed by 4 bases and the J gene end by 1 base; junction bases not matched to a gene: 8. The sequence came from a woman in her sixties in good health. This chain joins TRBV12-3 or TRBV12-4 and TRBJ2-3, with 10 bases that match TRBD2. Sequencing input: blood. The CDR3 nucleotides are TGTGCCAGCAGTTCGGTAGCGGGAGGTTATGGCACAGATACGCAGTATTTT. It yields the protein CASSSVAGGYGTDTQYF.